These 22 T cell receptor beta chains share one sample of origin, sequenced in a study of T cell responses to AZD1222 COVID-19 vaccine. The method was immunoSEQ multiplex PCR; TCRdb's version includes in-frame clones alone and lacks a portion of them. The sample consists of more than 95,000 clones, roughly 92% of them appearing once. The material was peripheral blood, obtained 28 days after the second AZD1222 dose. The receptors were sampled from an adult who received the AZD1222 COVID-19 vaccine.

The V and J genes are TRBV6-2 or TRBV6-3 and TRBJ1-4; D is uncertain. The CDR3 is made up of 17 amino acids. CDR1 is MNHEY, CDR2 SVGEGT, per germline. V gave up 7 bases and J gave up 5 bases, with 23 bases separating them. As DNA, the CDR3 is TGTGCCAGCACCCCGGGCCCCGGGAACCGAGGGAATGAAAAACTGTTTTTT. This codes for CASTPGPGNRGNEKLFF.

This clone was found once. J is TRBJ1-3 and V is TRBV7-8, with a tentative D call TRBD1 (6 bases). V was pared by 2 bases and J by 0 bases, with 14 bases between. This CDR3 comprises 17 residues. Germline V gene data show CDR1 as SGHVS and CDR2 as FQNEAQ. The CDR3 DNA reads as TGTGCCAGCAGCTTATCATTTAGGGGGAGCTCTGGAAACACCATATATTTT. Amino acid sequence: CASSLSFRGSSGNTIYF.

The chain employs TRBV7-9 and TRBJ1-6, with D possibly TRBD1 on 6 matching bases. CDR1 and CDR2 from the germline V gene are SEHNR and FQNEAQ (reference sequence). With 6 bases removed from V and 7 bases from J, the gap between germline ends came to 16 bases. CDR3 length: 15 residues. CDR3 loop: CASRRLTQGNSPLHF. The DNA for the CDR3 is TGTGCCAGCAGGCGTCTTACCCAGGGGAATTCACCCCTCCACTTT.

The chain joins TRBV15 to TRBJ2-1, with D perhaps matching TRBD2 (6 bases). The CDR3 contains 13 residues. Germline CDR1 and CDR2: LNHNV and YYDKDF (reference sequence). Trimming shortened V by 5 bases and J by 4 bases, and 9 bases separated the two germline ends. CDR3 residues: CATSEGTYNEQFF. The CDR3 nucleotides are TGTGCCACCAGCGAGGGGACTTACAATGAGCAGTTCTTC.

CDR3 sequence reads: CSVEGEVSYNEQFF. CDR3 nucleotide sequence: TGCAGCGTTGAGGGGGAGGTCTCCTACAATGAGCAGTTCTTC. V is TRBV29-1 and J is TRBJ2-1; D is perhaps TRBD2 (6 bases). The CDR3 is made up of 14 amino acids. Looked up from germline, CDR1 is SQVTM and CDR2 is ANQGSEA. V was shortened by 3 bases and J by 0 bases, with 9 bases between the two germline ends.

The chain joins TRBV2 to TRBJ1-3; unclear D gene. CDR3 length: 13 residues. CDR1 and CDR2 (germline): SNHLY, FYNNEI. The V and J ends lost 6 bases and 4 bases respectively, with 10 bases between them. The CDR3 region has the DNA TGTGCCAGCAGCTCAGACGTGGGAAACACCATATATTTT. This codes for CASSSDVGNTIYF. The variable domain in full, with the rest retrieved from reference TRBV2 and TRBJ1-3, is EPEVTQTPSHQVTQMGQEVILRCVPISNHLYFYWYRQILGQKVEFLVSFYNNEISEKSEIFDDQFSVERPDGSNFTLKIRSTKLEDSAMYFCASSSDVGNTIYFGEGSWLTVV.

This rearrangement joins TRBV7-9 to TRBJ2-3; 10 bases match TRBD2. CDR1 and CDR2 (germline): SEHNR, FQNEAQ (reference sequence). The CDR3 is 15 residues long. Trimming removed 5 bases from V and 0 bases from J; junction bases left unmatched: 2. CDR3 loop: CASSRTSGSTDTQYF. For the CDR3, the DNA is TGTGCCAGCAGCCGGACTAGCGGTAGCACAGATACGCAGTATTTT.

The V gene is TRBV5-6, the J gene TRBJ1-5; D is possibly TRBD1 (6 bases). The CDR3 spans 14 residues. The V gene lost 4 bases and the J gene lost 4 bases, with 12 bases spanning the gap. Per the germline V gene, CDR1 is SGHDT and CDR2 is YYEEEE. Here the CDR3 reads CASSLQGKNQPQHF. The CDR3 DNA sequence: TGTGCCAGCAGCCTACAGGGAAAGAATCAGCCCCAGCATTTT.

The chain carries TRBV5-5 and TRBJ1-1; possible D gene TRBD1, 6 bases. CDR3 length: 15 amino acids. The V and J ends lost 0 bases and 6 bases respectively, with 15 bases between them. The germline CDR1 and CDR2 sequences are SGHKS and YYEKEE (reference sequence). CDR3 DNA sequence: TGTGCCAGCAGCTTGGCCGGCAGGGGAAACTCTGAAGCTTTCTTT. As protein: CASSLAGRGNSEAFF.

The chain has TRBV6-5 and TRBJ2-7, with 7 bases matching TRBD2. Trimming took 7 bases from V and 0 from J; bases not matched to a gene: 9. There are 15 residues in the CDR3. The germline CDR1 and CDR2 sequences are MNHEY and SVGAGI. Here the CDR3 DNA reads TGTGCCAGCATAGGGTGGCTAGCGGACTCCTACGAGCAGTACTTC. Residues: CASIGWLADSYEQYF.

The rearrangement uses TRBV27 and TRBJ1-5, with TRBD1 as a possible D gene (5 bases). Germline V gene lookup returns CDR1 MNHEY and CDR2 SMNVEV (reference sequence). V was shortened by 6 bases and J by 6 bases, with 18 bases between the two germline ends. The length of the CDR3 is 15 residues. CDR3 coding DNA: TGTGCCAGCAGCCTGAGGGCGGGGCTTTTTCAGCCCCAGCATTTT. Translation gives CASSLRAGLFQPQHF.

The V and J genes are TRBV5-1 and TRBJ1-4, with TRBD1 identical over 8 bases. This CDR3 has 15 residues. Germline V gene sequence: CDR1 SGHRS, CDR2 YFSETQ. V shed 4 bases and J 10 bases; nucleotides not matched to a gene: 12. This CDR3 reads CASSPLEQGVGKLFF. CDR3 in DNA: TGCGCCAGCAGCCCCCTCGAACAGGGGGTGGGAAAACTGTTTTTT.

The chain couples TRBV7-9 to TRBJ2-1; possible D gene TRBD2, 6 bases. Germline V gives CDR1 SEHNR, CDR2 FQNEAQ (reference sequence). This CDR3 is built from 15 residues. V was shortened by 0 bases and J by 8 bases, with 14 bases between the two germline ends. The CDR3 DNA reads TGTGCCAGCAGCTTAGCGGGAGGAGTATGGGATGAGCAGTTCTTC. This sequence encodes CASSLAGGVWDEQFF.

This clone was recorded once. The chain couples TRBV14 to TRBJ2-7; D gene uncertain. Deletions cut 4 bases from V and 0 bases from J, with 16 bases between. The CDR3 spans 16 residues. The germline CDR1 and CDR2 sequences are SGHDN and FVKESK. The CDR3 loop reads CASSRSTVVGSYEQYF. DNA for the CDR3: TGTGCCAGCAGCCGGAGTACTGTGGTAGGCTCCTACGAGCAGTACTTC.

This clone was seen just once. The chain couples TRBV3-1 (or the pseudogene TRBV3-2) to TRBJ1-5; D is unclear. The CDR3 is made up of 13 amino acids. Trimming cost V 1 base and J 7 bases, with 8 bases left between them. Looked up from germline, CDR1 is LGHDT and CDR2 is YNNKEL (reference sequence). The CDR3 is CASSQGGLQPQHF. The CDR3, as DNA: TGTGCCAGCAGCCAAGGGGGTTTGCAGCCCCAGCATTTT.

The V and J genes are TRBV10-3 and TRBJ1-2; TRBD1 agrees at 9 bases. This CDR3 comprises 13 residues. With 7 bases clipped from V and 3 bases from J, the junction kept 3 bases outside the gene matches. Germline-derived CDR1 and CDR2 are ENHRY and SYGVKD. The CDR3 loop reads CAITGTGYYGYTF. The CDR3 DNA reads TGTGCCATCACGGGGACAGGGTACTATGGCTACACCTTC.

The genes are TRBV7-2 and TRBJ2-1; no clear D. Per germline, CDR1 SGHTA and CDR2 FQGNSA. The V and J ends lost 4 bases and 7 bases respectively, with 11 bases between them. The CDR3 has 13 residues. CDR3 in amino acids: CASSSDLENEQFF. The CDR3 DNA reads TGTGCCAGCAGCTCGGACCTAGAGAATGAGCAGTTCTTC.

The J gene is TRBJ2-2, the V gene TRBV15, with 7 nucleotides matching TRBD2. The CDR3 length is 12 residues. Losses at the gene ends were 5 bases for V and 7 bases for J; bases not matched to a gene: 1. Germline values: CDR1 LNHNV, CDR2 YYDKDF (reference sequence). The CDR3 is CATSGGDGELFF. Written as DNA, the CDR3 is TGTGCCACCAGCGGGGGGGACGGGGAGCTGTTTTTT.

The gene calls are TRBV9 and TRBJ2-2; 9 positions match TRBD1. In germline, CDR1 is SGDLS, CDR2 YYNGEE. V trimming: 2 bases; J trimming: 7 bases; junction bases outside the gene matches: 6. The CDR3 covers 15 residues. CDR3 DNA: TGTGCCAGCAGCGTCTGGGACAGGGTGGGCGGGGAGCTGTTTTTT. Protein sequence: CASSVWDRVGGELFF.

This clone has a single count. This rearrangement joins TRBV25-1 to TRBJ2-1; D not resolved. V gave up 0 bases and J gave up 3 bases, with 0 bases separating them. This CDR3 has 12 amino acids. The V gene's germline CDR1 is MGHDK and CDR2 SYGVNS. The CDR3 protein is CASSEYYNEQFF. The DNA for the CDR3 is TGTGCCAGCAGTGAATACTACAATGAGCAGTTCTTC.

J is TRBJ1-6 and V is TRBV5-1; tentative D call: TRBD1 (6 bases). Between the trimmed V and J ends, which lost 3 bases and 9 bases, there was a span of 10 bases. The CDR3 runs 13 residues. Germline V gene data show CDR1 as SGHRS and CDR2 as YFSETQ. CDR3: CASSSLRGSPLHF. DNA for the CDR3: TGCGCCAGCAGCTCCCTCAGGGGTTCACCCCTCCACTTT. The whole variable domain, remainder taken from reference TRBV5-1 and TRBJ1-6, is KAGVTQTPRYLIKTRGQQVTLSCSPISGHRSVSWYQQTPGQGLQFLFEYFSETQRNKGNFPGRFSGRQFSNSRSEMNVSTLELGDSALYLCASSSLRGSPLHFGNGTRLTVT.

The J gene is TRBJ1-2, the V gene TRBV2; tentative D call: TRBD1 (6 bases). Germline V gene lookup returns CDR1 SNHLY and CDR2 FYNNEI. Deletions cut 9 bases from V and 12 bases from J, with 23 bases between. The CDR3 totals 13 residues. CDR3 DNA: TGTGCCAGGGCACTGACTCGGACAGAGCAAAACACCTTC. Its protein is CARALTRTEQNTF.